The rows below give T cell receptor beta chains drawn from one sample of a study of cytomegalovirus exposure and HLA in healthy donors. TCRdb's copy holds only in-frame clones and misses some; the assay was immunoSEQ multiplex PCR. The sample contains about 170,000 clones, roughly 80% of which appear only once. The sequencing sample was made of PBMCs. The source of these receptors is a male donor in good health and CMV-seronegative. The CDR3 runs from the conserved cysteine through the conserved F or W. A D gene is named only where the DNA matches it firmly. Size is stated for part of the rows, as once, few or many counts, or as a class when the clone is expanded.

TRBJ2-7	few	TRBD2	TRBV27	TGTGCCAGCAGTTTCGGGGGGGGTGGCTACTACGAGCAGTACTTC	CASSFGGGGYYEQYF
TRBJ1-1	-	-	TRBV6-5	TGTGCCAGCTGCCGGCGGGTGGGTGAAGCTTTCTTT	CASCRRVGEAFF
TRBJ1-1	once	-	TRBV5-1	TGCGCCAGCAGCTTGGGAATAGGGGCGAACACTGAAGCTTTCTTT	CASSLGIGANTEAFF
TRBJ1-1	-	-	TRBV29-1	TGCAGCGTCGACATGGGCACTGAAGCTTTCTTT	CSVDMGTEAFF
TRBJ2-2	-	TRBD1	TRBV19	TGTGCCAGTAGTATATCGGGGACAGAATCTAACACCGGGGAGCTGTTTTTT	CASSISGTESNTGELFF
TRBJ1-2	-	TRBD1	TRBV19	TGTGCCAGTAGTATAGCTGGGGACAGTTACTATGGCTACACCTTC	CASSIAGDSYYGYTF
TRBJ2-1	-	-	TRBV29-1	TGCAGCGTTGACACCGCCCGGACAAGCGACAATGAGCAGTTCTTC	CSVDTARTSDNEQFF
TRBJ1-2	-	TRBD1	TRBV2	TGTGCCAGCAGGACGACAGGGCGATCCTCCTATGGCTACACCTTC	CASRTTGRSSYGYTF
TRBJ2-5	-	-	TRBV2	TGTGCCAGCAGTGGGGATCACAGGGTGGGGGAGACCCAGTACTTC	CASSGDHRVGETQYF
TRBJ1-4	-	-	TRBV4-1	TGCGCCAGCAGCCAAACTCGAGGACTCCGAGAAAAACTGTTTTTT	CASSQTRGLREKLFF
TRBJ1-5	-	-	TRBV4-1	TGCGCCAGCAGCCAAGCTTGGACAGCAGAAAATCAGCCCCAGCATTTT	CASSQAWTAENQPQHF
TRBJ1-2	once	TRBD1	TRBV5-8	TGTGCCAGCAGTCGTCCGGGACAGGGTTATGGCTACACCTTC	CASSRPGQGYGYTF
TRBJ2-1	-	-	TRBV5-5	TGTGCCAGCAGCTTGAGGGGGTATGAGCAGTTCTTC	CASSLRGYEQFF
TRBJ2-1	-	-	TRBV27	TGTGCCAGCTCAGGGGAAGCGTGGAGCTCCTACAATGAGCAGTTCTTC	CASSGEAWSSYNEQFF
TRBJ2-5	-	-	TRBV4-1	TGCGCCAGCAGCCTGCGAACCGGGGCTCGGGGGAAGTTTGGAGAGACCCAGTACTTC	CASSLRTGARGKFGETQYF
TRBJ2-5	-	-	TRBV18	TGTGCCAGCTCCCTATCCGGGGACAAACGAAGGGAGACCCAGTACTTC	CASSLSGDKRRETQYF
TRBJ1-3	-	TRBD1	TRBV5-5	TGTGCCAGCAGCCTGTGGACTTACAGGGGACTGGACTCTGGAAACACCATATATTTT	CASSLWTYRGLDSGNTIYF
TRBJ2-2	-	-	TRBV27	TGTGCCAGCAGTTTGGGACTCAACACCGGGGAGCTGTTTTTT	CASSLGLNTGELFF
TRBJ2-7	-	TRBD1	TRBV6-5	TGTGCCAGCAGTTCTCCCCCGGGACAGGGCGCCCTCGAGCAGTACTTC	CASSSPPGQGALEQYF
TRBJ2-7	-	-	TRBV5-1	TGCGCCAGCAGCTTGGATGGGGCAGGGCTTGAGCAGTACTTC	CASSLDGAGLEQYF
TRBJ2-7	-	-	TRBV6-1	TGTGCCAGCCCTGGTTCAGGGAAGACCTACGAGCAGTACTTC	CASPGSGKTYEQYF
TRBJ2-4	-	TRBD1	TRBV13	TGTGCCAGCAGCGCCCGGGACAGGGGAAAAAACATTCAGTACTTC	CASSARDRGKNIQYF